This T cell receptor (beta chain) emerged from a study of blood T cell repertoires in COVID-19. Overall study context: Samples taken during acute and convalescent COVID-19 were collected in the United States, Italy and Spain. In each case, the material was cDNA or gDNA derived from T cells, B-cell-depleted T cells, or PBMCs.

In the original analysis: Amplification with reference gene primers provided the estimates of nucleated cell counts. Method: immunoSEQ multiplex PCR; TCRdb's copy keeps in-frame clones and lacks some. V, J and clone size reflect that table, while D and trimming were determined from the DNA. The sample yields fewer than 500,000 clones, 87% seen once. In terms of age and location, participants ranged from roughly 18 to 90 years and lived in roughly 22 US areas. CDR1 SGDLS and CDR2 YYNGEE come from the germline V gene. This CDR3 region has 16 residues. V lost 4 bases to trimming and J lost 4 bases; unmatched junction nucleotides: 8.

The chain combines TRBV9 with TRBJ2-1, with 10 bases aligning to TRBD2. The specimen was PBMCs or T cells enriched from blood (not recorded which). The receptor comes from a young woman with acute COVID-19. CDR3 amino acids: CASSPRWTSGYNEQFF. CDR3 DNA sequence: TGTGCCAGCAGCCCAAGGTGGACTAGCGGATACAATGAGCAGTTCTTC. Looking up the rest from reference TRBV9 and TRBJ2-1 gives the full variable domain: DSGVTQTPKHLITATGQRVTLRCSPRSGDLSVYWYQQSLDQGLQFLIQYYNGEERAKGNILERFSAQQFPDLHSELNLSSLELGDSALYFCASSPRWTSGYNEQFFGPGTRLTVL.